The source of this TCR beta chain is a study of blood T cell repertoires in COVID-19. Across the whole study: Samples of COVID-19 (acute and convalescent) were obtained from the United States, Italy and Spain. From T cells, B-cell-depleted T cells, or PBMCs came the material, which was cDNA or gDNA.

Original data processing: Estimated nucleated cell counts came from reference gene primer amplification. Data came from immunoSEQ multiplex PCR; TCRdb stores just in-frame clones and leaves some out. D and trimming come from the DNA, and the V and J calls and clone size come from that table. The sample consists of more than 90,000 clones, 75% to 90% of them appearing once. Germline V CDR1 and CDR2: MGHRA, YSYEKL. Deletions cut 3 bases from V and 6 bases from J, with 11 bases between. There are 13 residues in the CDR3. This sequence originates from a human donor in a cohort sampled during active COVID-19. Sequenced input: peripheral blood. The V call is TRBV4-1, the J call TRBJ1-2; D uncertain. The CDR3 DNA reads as TGCGCCAGCAGCCAGCCGGGAGTTGATGGCTACACCTTC. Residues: CASSQPGVDGYTF.